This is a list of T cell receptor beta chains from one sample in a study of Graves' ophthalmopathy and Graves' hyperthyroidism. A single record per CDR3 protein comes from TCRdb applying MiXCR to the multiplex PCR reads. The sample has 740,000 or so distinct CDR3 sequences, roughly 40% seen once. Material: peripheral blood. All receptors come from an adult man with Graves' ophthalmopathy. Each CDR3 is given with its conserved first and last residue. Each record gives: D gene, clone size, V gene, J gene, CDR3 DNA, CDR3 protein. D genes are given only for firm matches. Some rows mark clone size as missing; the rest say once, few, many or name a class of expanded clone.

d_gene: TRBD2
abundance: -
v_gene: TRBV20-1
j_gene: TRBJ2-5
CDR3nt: TGCAGTGCTGCCGTAGGCGGGAGGGCCTCAGAGACCCGGTACTTC
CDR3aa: CSAAVGGRASETRYF

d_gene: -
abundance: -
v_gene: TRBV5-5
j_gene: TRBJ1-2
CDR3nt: TGCGCCAGCAGCCTCCTGACAGCCATAACAGCCTATGGCTACACCTTC
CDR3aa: CASSLLTAITAYGYTF

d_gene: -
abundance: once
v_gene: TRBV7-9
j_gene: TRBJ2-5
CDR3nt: TGTGCCAGCAGCCCGACACTGACGAACACTGGGACCCAGTACTTC
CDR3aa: CASSPTLTNTGTQYF

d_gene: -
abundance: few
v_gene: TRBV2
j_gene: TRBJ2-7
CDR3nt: TGTGCCAGCAGTGAAGCTGACGATTACGAGCAGTACTTC
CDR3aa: CASSEADDYEQYF

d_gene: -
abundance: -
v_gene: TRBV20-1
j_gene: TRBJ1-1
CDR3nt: TGCCGAGTTAGGATTCCGGACAGACTGAACACTGAAGCTTTCTTT
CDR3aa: CRVRIPDRLNTEAFF

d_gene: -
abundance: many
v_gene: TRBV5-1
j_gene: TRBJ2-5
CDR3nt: TGCGCCAGCAGCTTGTATCTTCGAAGCCAAGAGACCCAGTACTTC
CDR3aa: CASSLYLRSQETQYF

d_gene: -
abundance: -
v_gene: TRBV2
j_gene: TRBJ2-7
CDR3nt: TGTGCCAGCCGCCAGGTTCCCGAGGGTGAGCAGTACTTC
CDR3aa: CASRQVPEGEQYF

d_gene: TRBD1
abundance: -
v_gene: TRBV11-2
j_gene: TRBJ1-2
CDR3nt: TGTGCCAGCAGTTCGGGATCTACAGGGGGAGGGGGCTACACCTTC
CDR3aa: CASSSGSTGGGGYTF

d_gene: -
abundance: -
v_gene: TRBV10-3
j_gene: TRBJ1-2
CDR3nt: TGTGCCAGCAGTTACTCCCCTTGGACTCCCGCTAACTATGGCTACACCTTC
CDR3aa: CASSYSPWTPANYGYTF

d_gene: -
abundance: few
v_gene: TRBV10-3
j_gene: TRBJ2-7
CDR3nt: TGTGCCATCAGCCCACAACCGGGGGACGAGCAGTACTTC
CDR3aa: CAISPQPGDEQYF

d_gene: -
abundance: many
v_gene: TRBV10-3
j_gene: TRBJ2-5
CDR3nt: TGTGCCATCAGTGACAAGATCCAAGAGACCCAGTACTTC
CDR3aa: CAISDKIQETQYF

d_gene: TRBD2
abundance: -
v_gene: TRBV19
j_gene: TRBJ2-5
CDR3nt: TGTGCCAGTAGTATATCGCCTAGCGGGATTGGAGAGACCCAGTACTTC
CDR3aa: CASSISPSGIGETQYF

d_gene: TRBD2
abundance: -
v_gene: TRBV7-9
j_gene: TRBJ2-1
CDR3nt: TGTGCCAGCAGCTCCAAAGTGGGCGGGGGGAACCACAATGAGCAGTTCTTC
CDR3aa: CASSSKVGGGNHNEQFF

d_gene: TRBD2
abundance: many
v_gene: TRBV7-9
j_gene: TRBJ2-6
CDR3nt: TGTGCCAGCAGCTTAGCGACGGGGGGATATGGGGCCAACGTCCTGACTTTC
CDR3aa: CASSLATGGYGANVLTF

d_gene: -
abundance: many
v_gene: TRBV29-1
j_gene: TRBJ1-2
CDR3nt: TGCAGCGTGACCGGACAGCCGCGGTCCTATGGCTACACCTTC
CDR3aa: CSVTGQPRSYGYTF

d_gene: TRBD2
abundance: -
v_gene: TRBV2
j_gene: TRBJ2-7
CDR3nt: TGTGCCGGACAAGGGGAATTGGGGGGGAGCTACGAGCAGTACTTC
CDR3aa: CAGQGELGGSYEQYF

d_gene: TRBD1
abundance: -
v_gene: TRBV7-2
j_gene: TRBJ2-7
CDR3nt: TGTGCCAGCAGCCCGCGACAGGGTCGCAGGAACGAGCAGTACTTC
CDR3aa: CASSPRQGRRNEQYF

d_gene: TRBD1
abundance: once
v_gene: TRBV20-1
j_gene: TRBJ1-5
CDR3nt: TGCAGTGCTACCAAGGGACAGGGCCTTAGCAATCCGCCCCAGCATTTT
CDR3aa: CSATKGQGLSNPPQHF

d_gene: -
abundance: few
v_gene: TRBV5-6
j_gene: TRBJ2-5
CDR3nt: TGTGCCAGCAGCTCCGGGAGCTACAGGGGGACCCAGTACTTC
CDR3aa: CASSSGSYRGTQYF

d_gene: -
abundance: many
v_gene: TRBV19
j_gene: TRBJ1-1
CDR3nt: TGTGCCAGTAGGTGGAAGGGTATCGCTTTCTTT
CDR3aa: CASRWKGIAFF

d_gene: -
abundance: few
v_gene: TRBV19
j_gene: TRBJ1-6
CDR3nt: TGTGCCAGTAGAGAGGGGCACAATTCACCCCTCCACTTT
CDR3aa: CASREGHNSPLHF

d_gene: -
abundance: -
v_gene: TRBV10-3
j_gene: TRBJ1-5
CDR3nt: TGTGCCATCAGTCCCCGGACCAAGGAGCCCCAGCATTTT
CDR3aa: CAISPRTKEPQHF

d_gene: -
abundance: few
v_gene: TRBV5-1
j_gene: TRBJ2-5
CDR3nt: TGCGCCAGCTCGAACCCCTCTTCAGAGACCCAGTACTTC
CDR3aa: CASSNPSSETQYF

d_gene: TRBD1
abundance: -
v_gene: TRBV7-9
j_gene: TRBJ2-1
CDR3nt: TGTGCCAGCGCCACAGGGGATTACAATGAGCAGTTCTTC
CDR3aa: CASATGDYNEQFF

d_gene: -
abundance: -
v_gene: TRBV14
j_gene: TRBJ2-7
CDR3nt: TGCGCCAGCAGCTTTGGCCTTACGAGCTCCTACGAGCAGTACTTC
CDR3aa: CASSFGLTSSYEQYF

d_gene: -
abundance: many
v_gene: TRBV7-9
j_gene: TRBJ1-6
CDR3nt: TGTGCCAGCTGCGGGACTGCCTATAATTCACCCCTCCACTTT
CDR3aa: CASCGTAYNSPLHF

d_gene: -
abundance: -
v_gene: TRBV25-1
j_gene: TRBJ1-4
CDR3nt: TGTGCCAGCAGTTACCCGCGGGGAGCAACTAATGAAAAACTGTTTTTT
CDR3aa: CASSYPRGATNEKLFF

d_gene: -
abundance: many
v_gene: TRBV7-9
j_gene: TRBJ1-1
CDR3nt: TGTGCCAGCAGCTTGGGGGTGGACACTGAAGCTTTCTTT
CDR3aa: CASSLGVDTEAFF